Below, 5 T cell receptor beta chains from the same sample are listed, as sequenced in a study of blood T cells in healthy people across ages. Sample-barcoded 5' priming and a J-beta primer mix drove a second PCR of about 6 to 11 cycles. TCRdb ran MiXCR on the 5' RACE reads and lists one entry per CDR3 protein. This table holds under 1,000,000 distinct CDR3 sequences, around 36% found once. Material: blood. Every receptor here comes from a man in his late teens or twenties in good health.

In its sample, this clonotype was seen a few times. The chain couples TRBV24-1 to TRBJ1-2; D is ambiguous. The CDR3 has 13 amino acids. Germline V gene data show CDR1 as KGHDR and CDR2 as SFDVKD. The V gene lost 8 bases and the J gene lost 3 bases, with 12 bases spanning the gap. The CDR3 here is CATTTWGDYGYTF. Written as DNA, the CDR3 is TGTGCCACCACCACGTGGGGAGACTATGGCTACACCTTC.

In its sample, this clonotype was seen a few times. This chain connects TRBV5-6 to TRBJ1-1, with D tentatively TRBD1 (5 bases). The germline V gene has CDR1 SGHDT and CDR2 YYEEEE. CDR3 length: 15 amino acids. V was trimmed by 0 bases and J by 4 bases, leaving 13 bases between them. The CDR3 nucleotides are TGTGCCAGCAGCTTGGATCAGGGAGCAATCACTGAAGCTTTCTTT. Protein: CASSLDQGAITEAFF.

Notes on this clonotype: This clone may be a read error of a much larger clone one base away. The rearrangement uses TRBV12-3 or TRBV12-4 and TRBJ2-1; tentative D call: TRBD1 (6 bases). V shed 4 bases and J shed 0 bases, with 10 bases lying between them. CDR3 length equals 15 residues. The CDR3 is CASSSRRGSYNEQFF. Written as DNA, the CDR3 is TGTGCCAGCAGTTCGCGCAGGGGCTCCTACAATGAGCAGTTCTTC.

The CDR3 nucleotides are TGCAGTGCGGGGACTAGCGGGGCCAATGAGCAGTTCTTC. Its protein is CSAGTSGANEQFF. The chain employs TRBV20-1 and TRBJ2-1, with 13 bases aligning to TRBD2. CDR1 is DFQATT and CDR2 is SNEGSKA in the germline V gene (reference sequence). There are 13 residues in the CDR3. Trimming took 6 bases from V and 6 from J; bases not matched to a gene: 2.

This clonotype has a count of ten or more. The genes are TRBV3-1 and TRBJ2-3; D gene ambiguous. CDR3 length equals 15 residues. Per germline, CDR1 LGHDT and CDR2 YNNKEL (reference sequence). The ends were cut back, 1 base at V and 1 base at J, with 9 bases in the middle. The CDR3 loop is CASSQGLDGTDTQYF. The CDR3 bases are TGTGCCAGCAGCCAAGGGCTAGACGGCACAGATACGCAGTATTTT.